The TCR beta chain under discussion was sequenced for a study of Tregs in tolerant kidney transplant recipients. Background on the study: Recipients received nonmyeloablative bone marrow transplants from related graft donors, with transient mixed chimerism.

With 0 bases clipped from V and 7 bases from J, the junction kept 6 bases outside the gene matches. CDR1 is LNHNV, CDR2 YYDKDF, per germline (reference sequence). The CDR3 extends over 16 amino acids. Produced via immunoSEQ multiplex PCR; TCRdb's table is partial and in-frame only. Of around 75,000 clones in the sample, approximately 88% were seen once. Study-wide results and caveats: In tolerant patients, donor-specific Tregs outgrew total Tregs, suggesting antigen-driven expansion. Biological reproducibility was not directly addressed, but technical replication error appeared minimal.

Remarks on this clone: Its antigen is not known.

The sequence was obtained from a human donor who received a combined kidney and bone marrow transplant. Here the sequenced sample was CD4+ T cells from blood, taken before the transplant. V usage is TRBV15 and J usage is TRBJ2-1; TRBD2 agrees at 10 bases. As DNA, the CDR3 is TGTGCCACCAGCAGAGATCCTGGGACTAGCGTTAATGAGCAGTTCTTC. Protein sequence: CATSRDPGTSVNEQFF.